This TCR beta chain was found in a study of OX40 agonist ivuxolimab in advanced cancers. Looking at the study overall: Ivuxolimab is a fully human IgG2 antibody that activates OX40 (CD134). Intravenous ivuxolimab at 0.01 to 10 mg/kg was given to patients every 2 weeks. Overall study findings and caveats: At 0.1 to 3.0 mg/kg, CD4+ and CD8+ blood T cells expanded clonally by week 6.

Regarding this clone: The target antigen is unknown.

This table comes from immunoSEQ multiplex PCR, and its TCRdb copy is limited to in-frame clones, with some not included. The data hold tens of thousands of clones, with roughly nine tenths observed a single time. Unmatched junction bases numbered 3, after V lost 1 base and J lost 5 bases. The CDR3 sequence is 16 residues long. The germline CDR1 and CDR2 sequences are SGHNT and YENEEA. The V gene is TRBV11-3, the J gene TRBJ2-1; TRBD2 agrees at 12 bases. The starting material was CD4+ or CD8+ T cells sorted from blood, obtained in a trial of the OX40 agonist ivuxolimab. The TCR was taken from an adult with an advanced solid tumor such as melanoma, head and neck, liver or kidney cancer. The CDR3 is CASSLVLAGGNNEQFF. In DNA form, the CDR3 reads TGTGCCAGCAGCTTAGTACTAGCGGGGGGAAACAATGAGCAGTTCTTC.